This T cell receptor (beta chain) was retrieved from a study of cytomegalovirus exposure and HLA in healthy donors (dated 2017 in TCRdb). Background for the entire study: An earlier analysis of roughly 630 of the donors reported 250 to 350 Gb of sequence data and about 100 million unique TCR beta sequences from around 200 million T cells. Because of strong linkage in the cohort, 4 to 6 DR-DQ haplotypes were treated as single units for association and clustering. About 280 gigabases of sequencing data and around 88 million unique TCR sequences made up an early release that covered roughly 670 HLA-typed donors. A later analysis re-analyzed previously published TCR beta repertoires from 666 donors and added high-resolution HLA genotyping to study TCR occurrence patterns. Across under 500 genotyped donors of the cohort, an average of about 240,000 unique TCR beta nucleotide sequences per donor were sequenced, and 15% to 20% of those sequences were non-productive. The aim of the study was to test whether cataloging public T cell receptors could identify signatures of past pathogen exposure. Both class I and class II loci were covered by HLA typing, at four-digit resolution. Besides the first cohort of around 670 subjects, a separate validation cohort made up of about 120 different subjects was used. A later genetic analysis used genome-wide SNP genotypes for 398 of the 666 donors, treating that subset as a discovery cohort. The study used immunosequencing to profile the T cell repertoires of approximately 690 subjects and linked those repertoires to cytomegalovirus serostatus. Every repertoire in the discovery cohort had been generated on one and the same sequencing platform. To predict cytomegalovirus infection status, the study combined high-throughput TCR immunosequencing, statistical association of individual TCRs with disease status, and machine learning. To decide whether each TCR beta V gene segment behaved as functional or pseudogenic, an earlier analysis of over 500 of the donors relied on high-throughput TCR beta sequencing. Donor age, sex, ethnicity and CMV serostatus were collected together with the repertoire data. The number of donors typed differed by locus, with roughly 629-640 for A, B, C, DRB1 and DQB1, more than 500 for DQA1, 606 for DPA1, and some 470 for DPB1. The later analysis used no new phenotypic data to find candidate immune exposures, relying instead on TCR beta sequences and their occurrence across donors. The genetic ancestry cluster associated with self-reported Caucasian donors included about four fifths of the 398 genotyped donors. What the authors observed across the whole study: Several of the top co-occurrence clusters appeared to be linked to parvovirus B19, influenza, CMV and Epstein-Barr virus, according to a later analysis. According to the authors, the approach could potentially be generalized to other disease states and immunological phenotypes. Compared with equally common non-associated chains, HLA-associated TCR beta chains in a later analysis were more clonally expanded and had lower generation probabilities. While some public TCRs were present in many individuals, most TCR sequences turned up only very rarely across donors. Immune exposure information for the cohort was limited to CMV serostatus. This cohort had only TCR beta chains sequenced, and the lack of alpha or paired-chain data limited which features could be detected. A further reported finding was that TCR beta sequences accurately predicted the HLA-A and HLA-B alleles for most subjects in the first cohort. According to a later analysis, most CMV-associated TCR beta chains appeared to be HLA-restricted, and the HLA associations seemed to be driven largely by CMV exposure. In a later genetic analysis, a missense DCLRE1C variant was associated with V-gene and J-gene trimming of TCR beta chains, and the association was replicated in an independent cohort. An earlier analysis of 587 of the donors showed that most TCR beta V segments appeared in productive rearrangements either about 87% or about 30% of the time, which broadly matched IMGT annotations. According to a later analysis, TCR association rates differed among HLA loci, with DRB1 alleles showing the most associated TCRs and HLA-C alleles showing the fewest. Roughly uniform sequencing depth across donors was assumed in presence/absence analyses, although this assumption may not hold. The earlier analysis of some 560 of the donors excluded roughly 17 rarely observed V segments, including chromosome 9 orphons, because counts were too low. A cluster of highly shared sequence variants was judged likely to be a technical artifact of the sequencing pipeline. Correlated functional status among segregating V segments might reflect linkage disequilibrium, but an unknown experimental factor could not be ruled out. Because HLA typing was unavailable for some donors at each locus, only the typed subset was used in association tests. Assigning TCR associations to individual alleles was difficult when HLA alleles, especially DR and DQ, strongly co-occurred. In vitro tests confirmed that three of the cytomegalovirus-associated TCR beta chains recognize cytomegalovirus antigens. The classifier was reported to diagnose cytomegalovirus status with high specificity and sensitivity in both the original cohort and the validation cohort. Some IMGT-functional V segments, including TRBV6-2 and TRBV6-3, could not be told apart with the 87-base-pair reads, so those segments were excluded. The study gave a list of 150 to 200 TCR beta chains associated with cytomegalovirus. At a false discovery rate of 0.05, a later analysis linked about 17,000 TCR beta sequences to specific HLA alleles. In a later genetic analysis, fewer N-insertions in productive TCRs were reported among donors in an Asian-associated ancestry cluster than the roughly 700-donor mean.

Libraries were made using the immunoSEQ multiplex PCR assay. For the multiplex PCR, a mixture combining 60 forward primers for TCR Vbeta segments and 13 reverse primers for TCR Jbeta segments was used. A multiplex PCR assay on genomic DNA amplified the CDR3 region of rearranged TCR beta genes. On the Illumina HiSeq System, the amplified TCR beta libraries were sequenced as 87-base-pair reads. As for the authors' bioinformatics: A later analysis tallied 75 million to 85 million unique TCR beta chains across the 550 to 850 repertoires, and roughly 11 million of those chains were shared by two or more donors. To remove PCR and sequencing errors, raw reads were error-corrected and collapsed into unique sequences using a nearest-neighbor algorithm that merged closely related sequences. Alignment of CDR3 sequences to IMGT reference sequences was used to assign V, D and J gene segments. For a sequence to be retained, at least a six-nucleotide match to both a V gene segment and a J gene segment was required. A rearrangement counted as productive if the CDR3 had no stop codons and remained in frame with V and J, and every other rearrangement counted as non-productive. Following IMGT convention, CDR3 was defined as the stretch from the second conserved V-encoded cysteine to the conserved J-encoded phenylalanine. In an earlier analysis of around 600 of the donors, sequences lacking an unambiguous match to a single V gene segment were excluded. In an earlier analysis of approximately 590 of the donors, V segments were called functional above 56.7% productive rearrangements and were called segregating when the between-donor standard deviation exceeded 5%. To diagnose cytomegalovirus status from the catalog of TCR beta chain sequences, a statistical classification framework was built. A later analysis assigned V and J genes by comparing TCR nucleotide sequences with IMGT/GENE-DB human TR gene sequences. In a later analysis, CDR3 sequences and most-parsimonious VDJ recombination scenarios were assigned using the TCRdist pipeline. In a later analysis, each TCR beta chain was defined by its CDR3 amino acid sequence together with its V-gene family, and reads without a unique V-gene family were excluded. A later analysis removed 592 highly shared, low-generation-probability nucleotide sequences to deal with suspected cross-contamination and a sequencing artifact. A later analysis calculated a clonal expansion index for each public chain from normalized within-repertoire ranks of inferred template counts. In a later analysis, generation probabilities were computed with a VDJ recombination model fitted to out-of-frame rearrangements, and the resulting probabilities were checked against IGoR. A later analysis scored TCR-TCR, TCR-HLA and TCR-CMV co-occurrence with hypergeometric tests, applying a repertoire-size bias correction to TCR pairs. To estimate false discovery rates, a later analysis permuted the HLA or CMV assignments 20 times. In a later analysis, co-occurring TCRs were grouped using DBSCAN, with TCRdist sequence similarity added in when clustering inside HLA-allele-positive subsets. Repertoires with fewer than 30,000 or more than 120,000 public chains, plus five repertoires with anomalous nucleotide sharing, were excluded from co-occurrence clustering. TCRdb mirrors the immuneACCESS table, restricted to in-frame sequences. Some clones are absent from its copies; in checked studies, under half trace to an unresolved V gene, and the reason for the others is unknown. That table gives V, J and clone size, and the DNA gave D and trimming. The sample has roughly 150,000 clones on record, around 79% of them singletons. The ten top clones hold 0.5% to 0.85% of the sample.

V sheds 3 bases and J sheds 8 bases, leaving 8 bases between their ends. The germline V gene (reference sequence) supplies CDR1 LNHDA and CDR2 SQIVND. Including cysteine and phenylalanine, the CDR3 has 12 amino acids. Just CDR3 DNA is preserved here, 36 bases in frame from base 1. The cohort comprised some 700 healthy bone marrow donors. At the time of sampling, every cohort member was nominally healthy, though immune exposures that went unrecorded were likely present. The donor was CMV seronegative and was included in the group of hundreds of seronegative cohort members. A peripheral blood sample was provided by each donor, and peripheral blood mononuclear cells were used for TCR beta sequencing. The Qiagen DNeasy Blood Extraction Kit was used to extract genomic DNA from the blood cell samples. Regarding this clone: Its antigen specificity is not known. No base qualities exist here, and no much larger clone lies one base off it.

This clonotype originated in a male donor in good health and CMV-seronegative. The V gene is TRBV19 and the J gene is TRBJ1-5, with the D gene too uncertain to name. The specimen was PBMCs. The bases are TGTGCCAGTAGTATCTCGAGGGAGCCCCAGCATTTT. The translation is CASSISREPQHF.